This T cell receptor beta chain was retrieved from a study of T cell responses to AZD1222 COVID-19 vaccine. Study-wide background: Combined were second doses at about 4 or about 12 weeks.

General observations from the study: Baseline serostatus was positive in only six AZD1222 recipients.

Turning to this clone: No antigen is known for it.

The CDR3 is 18 residues long. Germline CDR1 and CDR2: SGHTA and FQGNSA. V shed 1 base, J shed 1 base, and the junction held 10 bases outside the gene matches. Libraries were prepared by immunoSEQ multiplex PCR; TCRdb keeps only in-frame clonotypes and omits some of them. Here the sample spans about 120,000 clones, 88% being singletons. The receptor was isolated from an adult in good health. This rearrangement joins TRBV7-2 to TRBJ1-5; TRBD1 matches 7 bases. The sample was peripheral blood, taken on day 0 of AZD1222 vaccination. For the CDR3, the DNA is TGTGCCAGCAGCTTAGTCCCACAGGGGAGGTCAAGCAATCAGCCCCAGCATTTT. Its protein product is CASSLVPQGRSSNQPQHF. Complete variable domain (other parts from reference TRBV7-2 and TRBJ1-5): GAGVSQSPSNKVTEKGKDVELRCDPISGHTALYWYRQSLGQGLEFLIYFQGNSAPDKSGLPSDRFSAERTGGSVSTLTIQRTQQEDSAVYLCASSLVPQGRSSNQPQHFGDGTRLSIL.